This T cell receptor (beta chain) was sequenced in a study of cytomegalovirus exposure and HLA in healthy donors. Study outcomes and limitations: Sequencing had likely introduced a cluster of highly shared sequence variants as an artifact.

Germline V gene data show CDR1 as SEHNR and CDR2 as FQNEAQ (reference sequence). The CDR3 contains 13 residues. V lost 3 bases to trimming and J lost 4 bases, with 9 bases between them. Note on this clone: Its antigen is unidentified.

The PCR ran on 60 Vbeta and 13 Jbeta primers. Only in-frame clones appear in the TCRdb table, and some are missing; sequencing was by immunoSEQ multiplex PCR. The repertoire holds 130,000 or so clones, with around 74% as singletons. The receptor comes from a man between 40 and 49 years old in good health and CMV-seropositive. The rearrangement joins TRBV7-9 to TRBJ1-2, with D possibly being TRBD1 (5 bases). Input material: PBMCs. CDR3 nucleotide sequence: TGTGCCAGCAGCTTGGGGGGGTCCTATGGCTACACCTTC. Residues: CASSLGGSYGYTF.